What follows are 32 T cell receptor beta chains derived from one specimen sequenced in a study of T cells after yellow fever vaccination. TCRdb ran MiXCR on the 5' RACE reads and lists one entry per CDR3 protein. The data show about 300,000 distinct CDR3 sequences, 3.5% to 4.5% seen once. The starting material was PBMCs, obtained 5 days after the yellow fever booster vaccination. These receptors were collected from a man in his late teens or twenties who received the YFV17D yellow fever vaccine.

This clonotype occurred many times. The chain employs TRBV7-2 and TRBJ2-5; D is undetermined. There are 12 residues in the CDR3. The germline V gene has CDR1 SGHTA and CDR2 FQGNSA. V gave up 6 bases and J gave up 3 bases, with 8 bases separating them. CDR3 loop: CASRRGEETQYF. In nucleotides, the CDR3 is TGTGCCAGCAGACGTGGAGAAGAGACCCAGTACTTC.

This chain joins TRBV6-1 and TRBJ2-1, with a possible D match to TRBD2 (6 bases). The CDR3 totals 17 residues. Trimming took off 0 bases at V and 7 bases at J, with 19 bases between the two ends. Germline V gene lookup returns CDR1 MNHNS and CDR2 SASEGT. CDR3 sequence (DNA): TGTGCCAGCAGTGAAGCGCTTCGGGGGATGGTGAGGAATGAGCAGTTCTTC. Its protein is CASSEALRGMVRNEQFF.

This clonotype was observed a few times. The chain combines TRBV12-3 or TRBV12-4 with TRBJ1-4, with a tentative D call TRBD1 (6 bases). This CDR3 is built from 12 residues. Trimming shortened V by 6 bases and J by 8 bases, and 10 bases separated the two germline ends. CDR3 residues: CASRTGWEKLFF. CDR3 DNA sequence: TGTGCCAGCAGAACAGGGTGGGAAAAACTGTTTTTT.

This clonotype came up a few times. The chain combines TRBV7-9 with TRBJ2-1; 7 positions match TRBD2. V lost 6 bases and J lost 0; bases outside the gene matches: 11. The CDR3 length is 17 residues. Looked up from germline, CDR1 is SEHNR and CDR2 is FQNEAQ (reference sequence). This CDR3 is CASSSGLAGDSYNEQFF. The CDR3 DNA follows: TGTGCCAGCAGTTCCGGTTTGGCGGGGGACTCCTACAATGAGCAGTTCTTC.

In this sample, this clonotype turned up a few times. The gene calls are TRBV10-3 and TRBJ2-7; 7 nucleotides line up with TRBD1. The V and J ends lost 10 bases and 5 bases, in that order; junction bases with no gene match: 17. The CDR3 is 15 amino acids. Germline CDR1 is ENHRY and CDR2 is SYGVKD. The CDR3 sequence is CATEAGGTGDHEQYV. CDR3 bases: TGTGCCACCGAGGCAGGTGGAACAGGGGACCACGAGCAGTACGTC.

The chain uses TRBV18 and TRBJ2-7; no clear D gene. CDR1 KGHSH and CDR2 LQKENI come from the germline V gene. V gave up 1 base and J gave up 0 bases, with 16 bases separating them. CDR3 length equals 17 residues. CDR3 region: CASSPRIPGPDSYEQYF. The CDR3 DNA reads as TGTGCCAGCTCACCACGTATTCCAGGACCCGACTCCTACGAGCAGTACTTC. The full variable domain, completed using reference TRBV18 and TRBJ2-7, is NAGVMQNPRHLVRRRGQEARLRCSPMKGHSHVYWYRQLPEEGLKFMVYLQKENIIDESGMPKERFSAEFPKEGPSILRIQQVVRGDSAAYFCASSPRIPGPDSYEQYFGPGTRLTVT.

The J gene is TRBJ2-3, the V gene TRBV7-2; D might be TRBD2 (6 bases). V was clipped by 11 bases and J by 14 bases, with 26 bases between them. Germline V gene data show CDR1 as SGHTA and CDR2 as FQGNSA. The CDR3 has 13 amino acids. This CDR3 reads CAAALEPGSGRYF. In nucleotides, the CDR3 is TGTGCCGCTGCCCTTGAACCGGGCTCCGGGAGGTATTTT.

The chain combines TRBV7-6 with TRBJ2-1; D is undetermined. Trimming removed 5 bases from V and 6 bases from J, with 23 bases in between. This CDR3 comprises 17 residues. CDR1 and CDR2 from the germline V gene are SGHVS and FNYEAQ. CDR3 in DNA: TGTGCCAGCAGCCACTACCCAAAAGGGCGCACCCCCAATGAGCAGTTCTTC. Residues: CASSHYPKGRTPNEQFF.

This clonotype has only a few counts. V gene TRBV10-3 combines with J gene TRBJ2-1, with D tentatively TRBD1 (6 bases). The CDR3 runs to 15 residues. V was pared by 3 bases and J by 7 bases, with 16 bases between. CDR1 is ENHRY and CDR2 is SYGVKD in the germline V gene. CDR3 in amino acids: CAISDHTNRENEQFF. The CDR3 nucleotides are TGTGCCATCAGTGATCATACAAACAGGGAAAATGAGCAGTTCTTC.

This clonotype was picked up a small number of times. The J gene is TRBJ2-7, the V gene TRBV5-1; 9 positions agree with TRBD1. This CDR3 is 15 amino acids long. Germline assignment: CDR1 SGHRS and CDR2 YFSETQ. V was clipped by 3 bases and J by 4 bases; unmatched bases: 8. CDR3 in DNA: TGCGCCAGCAGCTCGGCTGGGACAGGGCGTTACGAGCAGTACTTC. It is translated as CASSSAGTGRYEQYF.

V is TRBV24-1 and J is TRBJ2-5; weak D call: TRBD1 (5 bases). The CDR3 extends over 14 amino acids. V lost 0 bases, J lost 5 bases, and 9 bases lay in between. Looked up from germline, CDR1 is KGHDR and CDR2 is SFDVKD. CDR3 sequence (DNA): TGTGCCACCAGTGATTTGGGGGCCGGGGAGACCCAGTACTTC. This codes for CATSDLGAGETQYF.

This clonotype occurred a few times. The rearrangement joins TRBV27 to TRBJ2-7; 9 bases line up with TRBD2. J gave up 2 bases and V 0 bases, and 2 bases lay outside the gene matches. CDR3 length: 15 residues. Germline V gene lookup returns CDR1 MNHEY and CDR2 SMNVEV (reference sequence). CDR3 nucleotides: TGTGCCAGCAGTTTATCCGCGGGGGGGCCCTACGAGCAGTACTTC. It yields the protein CASSLSAGGPYEQYF.

This clonotype occurred many times. The chain combines TRBV12-3 or TRBV12-4 with TRBJ2-7, with D maybe TRBD1 (6 bases). Trimming cost V 9 bases and J 0 bases, with 15 bases left between them. This CDR3 is 14 amino acids long. CDR3 region: CASKTGHDSYEQYF. Here the CDR3 DNA reads TGTGCCAGTAAAACAGGGCACGACTCCTACGAGCAGTACTTC.

The chain joins TRBV28 to TRBJ2-3; TRBD2 is a possible D gene (5 bases). Trimming removed 2 bases at V and 2 bases at J, with 20 bases between. CDR1 is MDHEN and CDR2 is SYDVKM in the germline V gene. This CDR3 has 18 residues. The CDR3: CASSLLFGRVGNTDTQYF. DNA of the CDR3: TGTGCCAGCAGTTTACTGTTCGGGCGGGTGGGCAACACAGATACGCAGTATTTT.

A few counts support this clonotype. V is TRBV6-2 or TRBV6-3 and J is TRBJ2-2; TRBD1 might be the D (6 bases). The CDR3 has 14 residues. The ends were cut back, 7 bases at V and 2 bases at J, with 11 bases in the middle. Germline V gives CDR1 MNHEY, CDR2 SVGEGT. The CDR3 nucleotides are TGTGCCAGCAACCTAGGGGGAAACACCGGGGAGCTGTTTTTT. As protein: CASNLGGNTGELFF.

The table lists this clonotype with many counts. J is TRBJ2-5 and V is TRBV7-9, with 7 bases that match TRBD2. The CDR3 runs to 15 residues. V was clipped by 6 bases and J by 0 bases; unmatched bases: 7. Germline lookup yields CDR1 SEHNR and CDR2 FQNEAQ (reference sequence). The CDR3 loop reads CASSQGLGYQETQYF. Written as DNA, the CDR3 is TGTGCCAGCAGTCAAGGACTAGGGTACCAAGAGACCCAGTACTTC. Drawing the rest from reference TRBV7-9 and TRBJ2-5, the complete variable domain is DTGVSQNPRHKITKRGQNVTFRCDPISEHNRLYWYRQTLGQGPEFLTYFQNEAQLEKSRLLSDRFSAERPKGSFSTLEIQRTEQGDSAMYLCASSQGLGYQETQYFGPGTRLLVL.

The CDR3: CASSLPGQGSEQYV. CDR3 DNA: TGTGCCAGCAGTCTCCCGGGACAGGGCAGCGAGCAGTACGTC. V gene TRBV6-9 combines with J gene TRBJ2-7, with 9 positions matching TRBD1. The germline gives CDR1 MNHGY, CDR2 SVAAGI. With 5 bases clipped from V and 6 bases from J, the junction kept 8 bases outside the gene matches. The CDR3 contains 14 residues.

In this sample, this clonotype turned up many times. The rearrangement links TRBV20-1 to TRBJ2-1, with TRBD2 as a possible D gene (6 bases). The CDR3 is 14 amino acids. Per the germline V gene, CDR1 is DFQATT and CDR2 is SNEGSKA (reference sequence). V lost 5 bases to trimming and J lost 2 bases, with 13 bases between them. This CDR3 is CSAPRAGTYNEQFF. DNA for the CDR3: TGCAGTGCTCCTAGGGCGGGAACCTACAATGAGCAGTTCTTC.

The chain is built from TRBV25-1 and TRBJ2-3, with 12 bases that match TRBD2. Germline V lookup: CDR1 MGHDK, CDR2 SYGVNS. J gave up 6 bases and V 11 bases, and 9 bases lay outside the gene matches. The CDR3 has 14 residues. CDR3: CACRSSGGGDTQYF. CDR3 sequence (DNA): TGTGCCTGTCGCTCTAGCGGGGGGGGCGATACGCAGTATTTT.

This clonotype has only a few counts. The V and J genes are TRBV6-5 and TRBJ2-2; a weak D match, TRBD2 (6 bases). The germline V gene encodes CDR1 MNHEY and CDR2 SVGAGI. CDR3 length: 17 amino acids. V was pared by 6 bases and J by 2 bases, with 19 bases between. CDR3 DNA sequence: TGTGCCAGCAGGACGGGGGTGATTGGGTTAAACACCGGGGAGCTGTTTTTT. Translated: CASRTGVIGLNTGELFF.

J is TRBJ2-1 and V is TRBV5-1; 10 nucleotides agree with TRBD2. This CDR3 comprises 16 residues. Trimming cost V 3 bases and J 2 bases; bases outside gene matches: 5. Germline lookup yields CDR1 SGHRS and CDR2 YFSETQ. In DNA, the CDR3 is TGCGCCAGCAGCTCCTTTACTAGCGGGGCCTACAATGAGCAGTTCTTC. This translates into CASSSFTSGAYNEQFF.

The sample holds many counts of this clonotype. V usage is TRBV4-2 and J usage is TRBJ2-7; D is ambiguous. Germline V CDR1 and CDR2: LGHNA, YNFKEQ. The CDR3 is made up of 15 amino acids. Deletions cut 0 bases from V and 0 bases from J, with 9 bases between. The CDR3 sequence is CASSQDMMSSYEQYF. In DNA form, the CDR3 reads TGTGCCAGCAGCCAAGATATGATGAGCTCCTACGAGCAGTACTTC.

In its sample, this clonotype was seen a few times. V gene TRBV19 combines with J gene TRBJ2-7, with 9 positions matching TRBD1. The CDR3 has 11 amino acids. CDR1 and CDR2 from the germline V gene are LNHDA and SQIVND (reference sequence). Losses at the gene ends were 10 bases for V and 5 bases for J; bases not matched to a gene: 3. CDR3 protein: CATDRGDEQYV. CDR3 nucleotides: TGTGCCACGGACAGGGGTGACGAGCAGTACGTC.

This clonotype was seen at least ten times. The CDR3 nucleotides read TGTGCCATCAGTGGGCAGGGCACTGAAGCTTTCTTT. Encoded protein: CAISGQGTEAFF. The gene calls are TRBV10-3 and TRBJ1-1, with a tentative D call TRBD1 (5 bases). With 4 bases removed from V and 4 bases from J, the gap between germline ends came to 7 bases. The CDR3 length is 12 residues. CDR1 is ENHRY, CDR2 SYGVKD, per germline.

The chain uses TRBV5-6 and TRBJ1-6; D not certain. Trimming left V 4 bases short and J 8 bases short, with 16 bases between. The CDR3 totals 15 residues. Germline loops: CDR1 SGHDT, CDR2 YYEEEE. The CDR3 nucleotides read TGTGCCAGCAGCCCGTCGACGGGGAGGTATTCACCCCTCCACTTT. It yields the protein CASSPSTGRYSPLHF.

This clonotype was seen only a few times. CDR3 bases: TGCAGCGTTGTAGGGGGGGGCCACCAAAGCTCCTACGAGCAGTACTTC. Translating it yields CSVVGGGHQSSYEQYF. V is TRBV29-1 and J is TRBJ2-7, with a possible D match to TRBD2 (7 bases). Deletions cut 4 bases from V and 0 bases from J, with 19 bases between. CDR1 is SQVTM and CDR2 is ANQGSEA in the germline V gene. The CDR3 has 16 residues.

This clonotype was detected a few times. The chain uses TRBV30 and TRBJ2-1; D is possibly TRBD1 or TRBD2 (6 bases each). Trimming took 1 base from V and 15 from J, leaving 16 bases between them. Germline CDR1 GTSNPN, CDR2 SVGIG (reference sequence). The CDR3 spans 12 residues. The CDR3 region is CAWSDTGRWSFF. CDR3 DNA sequence: TGTGCCTGGAGTGACACAGGGAGGTGGTCGTTCTTC.

CDR3 amino acids: CSVEDLGQNTGELFF. CDR3 bases: TGCAGCGTTGAAGATTTGGGACAGAACACCGGGGAGCTGTTTTTT. The chain uses TRBV29-1 and TRBJ2-2; tentatively, D is TRBD1 (6 bases). V gave up 0 bases and J gave up 1 base, with 9 bases separating them. This CDR3 region has 15 residues. Germline CDR1 SQVTM, CDR2 ANQGSEA.

This clonotype was counted at least ten times. The genes are TRBV7-9 and TRBJ1-4; TRBD1 agrees at 8 bases. Unmatched junction bases numbered 7, after V lost 8 bases and J lost 5 bases. CDR3 length equals 14 residues. Germline V CDR1 and CDR2: SEHNR, FQNEAQ (reference sequence). CDR3 sequence: CASRQGTANEKLFF. The CDR3 DNA follows: TGTGCCAGCCGACAGGGGACAGCAAATGAAAAACTGTTTTTT. The full variable domain, its missing parts supplied by reference TRBV7-9 and TRBJ1-4, is DTGVSQNPRHKITKRGQNVTFRCDPISEHNRLYWYRQTLGQGPEFLTYFQNEAQLEKSRLLSDRFSAERPKGSFSTLEIQRTEQGDSAMYLCASRQGTANEKLFFGSGTQLSVL.

The chain uses TRBV7-3 and TRBJ2-2; D unresolved. Trimming took 0 bases from V and 5 from J, leaving 7 bases between them. Germline V gene lookup returns CDR1 SGHTA and CDR2 FQGTGA. This CDR3 region has 14 residues. The chain's CDR3 is CASSLTYSTGELFF. The CDR3 DNA sequence: TGTGCCAGCAGCTTAACGTATTCTACCGGGGAGCTGTTTTTT. The complete variable domain, with remaining parts taken from reference TRBV7-3 and TRBJ2-2, reads GAGVSQTPSNKVTEKGKYVELRCDPISGHTALYWYRQSLGQGPEFLIYFQGTGAADDSGLPNDRFFAVRPEGSVSTLKIQRTERGDSAVYLCASSLTYSTGELFFGEGSRLTVL.

This clonotype has at least ten counts. The V gene is TRBV5-1, the J gene TRBJ2-7; D gene ambiguous. V was clipped by 4 bases and J by 4 bases, with 12 bases between them. Germline V lookup: CDR1 SGHRS, CDR2 YFSETQ. This CDR3 has 13 amino acids. The CDR3 bases are TGCGCCAGCAGCAAGGGCGTCGAATACGAGCAGTACTTC. Translation gives CASSKGVEYEQYF.

The chain uses TRBV5-1 and TRBJ1-2; D is ambiguous. The V gene's germline CDR1 is SGHRS and CDR2 YFSETQ. The CDR3 is 14 residues long. Deletions cut 4 bases from V and 4 bases from J, with 14 bases between. CDR3 sequence (DNA): TGCGCCAGCAGCCCCTACCGGGCTGCCTATGGCTACACCTTC. Encoded protein: CASSPYRAAYGYTF.